The clone carrying this TCR beta chain was found once. The CDR3 extends over 13 amino acids. Germline assignment: CDR1 DFQATT and CDR2 SNEGSKA (reference sequence). Losses at the gene ends were 6 bases for V and 1 base for J; bases not matched to a gene: 4. This entry comes from a study of blood T cells in healthy people across ages. Next came a second PCR, run for about 6 to 12 cycles, which used a sample-barcoded 5' primer along with a J-beta primer mix. TCRdb independently ran MiXCR on the 5' RACE reads; one entry per CDR3 protein. The profile shows almost 800,000 distinct CDR3 sequences, 58% of them singletons.

This TCR was recovered from a man under 40 in good health. The source material was blood. The chain combines TRBV20-1 with TRBJ1-1, with 8 bases matching TRBD1. CDR3 residues: CSAYGQGNTEAFF. CDR3 bases: TGCAGTGCCTATGGACAGGGGAACACTGAAGCTTTCTTT.